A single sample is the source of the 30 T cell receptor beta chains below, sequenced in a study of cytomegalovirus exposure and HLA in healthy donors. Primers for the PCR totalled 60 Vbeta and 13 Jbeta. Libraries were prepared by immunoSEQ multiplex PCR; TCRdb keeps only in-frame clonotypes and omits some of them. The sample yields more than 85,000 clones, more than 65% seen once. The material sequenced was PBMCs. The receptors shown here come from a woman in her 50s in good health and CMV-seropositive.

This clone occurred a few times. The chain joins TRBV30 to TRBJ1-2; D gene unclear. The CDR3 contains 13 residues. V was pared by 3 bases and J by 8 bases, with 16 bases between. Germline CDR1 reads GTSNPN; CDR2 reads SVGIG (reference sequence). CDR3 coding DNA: TGTGCCTGGAGCCGTGACCGCCCTAGGGGCTACACCTTC. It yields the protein CAWSRDRPRGYTF. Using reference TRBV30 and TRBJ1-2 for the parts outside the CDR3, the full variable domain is SQTIHQWPATLVQPVGSPLSLECTVEGTSNPNLYWYRQAAGRGLQLLFYSVGIGQISSEVPQNLSASRPQDRQFILSSKKLLLSDSGFYLCAWSRDRPRGYTFGSGTRLTVV.

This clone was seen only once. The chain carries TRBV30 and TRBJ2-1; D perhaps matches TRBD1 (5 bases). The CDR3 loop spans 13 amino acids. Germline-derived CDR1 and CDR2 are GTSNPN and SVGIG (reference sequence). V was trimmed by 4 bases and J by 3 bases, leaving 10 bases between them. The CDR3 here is CAWKQVFYNEQFF. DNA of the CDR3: TGTGCCTGGAAACAGGTCTTCTACAATGAGCAGTTCTTC.

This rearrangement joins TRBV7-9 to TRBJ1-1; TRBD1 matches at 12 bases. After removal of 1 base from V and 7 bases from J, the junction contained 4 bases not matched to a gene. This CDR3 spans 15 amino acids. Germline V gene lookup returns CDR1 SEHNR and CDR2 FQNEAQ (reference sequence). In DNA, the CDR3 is TGTGCCAGCAGCTTAGAAGGGACAGGGGGCCTTGAAGCTTTCTTT. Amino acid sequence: CASSLEGTGGLEAFF.

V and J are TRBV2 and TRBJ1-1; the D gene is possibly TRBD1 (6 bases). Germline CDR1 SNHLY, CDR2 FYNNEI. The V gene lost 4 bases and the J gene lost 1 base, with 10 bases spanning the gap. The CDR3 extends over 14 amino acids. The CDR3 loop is CASSGRGRNTEAFF. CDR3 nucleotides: TGTGCCAGCAGTGGCAGGGGCCGGAACACTGAAGCTTTCTTT.

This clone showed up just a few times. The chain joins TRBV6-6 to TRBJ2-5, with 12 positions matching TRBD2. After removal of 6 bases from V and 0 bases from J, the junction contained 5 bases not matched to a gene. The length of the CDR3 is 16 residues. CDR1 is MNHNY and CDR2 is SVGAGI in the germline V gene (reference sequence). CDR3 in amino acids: CASSRRTSGNQETQYF. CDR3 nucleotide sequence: TGTGCCAGCAGCCGCCGGACTAGCGGGAACCAAGAGACCCAGTACTTC.

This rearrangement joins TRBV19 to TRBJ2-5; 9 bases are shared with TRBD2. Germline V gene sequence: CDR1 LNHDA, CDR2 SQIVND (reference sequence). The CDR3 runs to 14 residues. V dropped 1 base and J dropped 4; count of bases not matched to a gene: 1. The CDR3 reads CASSIASGIETQYF. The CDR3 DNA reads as TGTGCCAGTAGTATAGCTAGCGGGATAGAGACCCAGTACTTC.

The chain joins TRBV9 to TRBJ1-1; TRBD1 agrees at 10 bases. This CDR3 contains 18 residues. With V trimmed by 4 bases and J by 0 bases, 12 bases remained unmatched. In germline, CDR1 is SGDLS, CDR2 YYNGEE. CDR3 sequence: CASSQRQGAGNVNTEAFF. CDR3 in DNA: TGTGCCAGCAGCCAAAGACAGGGGGCAGGGAATGTGAACACTGAAGCTTTCTTT.

CDR3 sequence reads: CASSEYGSADTQYF. CDR3 bases: TGTGCCAGCAGTGAATATGGCAGTGCAGATACGCAGTATTTT. The chain combines TRBV6-1 with TRBJ2-3, with unresolved D. V was trimmed by 2 bases and J by 4 bases, leaving 10 bases between them. This CDR3 comprises 14 residues. Germline assignment: CDR1 MNHNS and CDR2 SASEGT.

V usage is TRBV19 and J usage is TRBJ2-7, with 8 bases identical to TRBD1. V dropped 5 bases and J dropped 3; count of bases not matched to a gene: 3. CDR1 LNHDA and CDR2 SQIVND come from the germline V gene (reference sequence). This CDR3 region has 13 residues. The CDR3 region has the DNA TGTGCCAGTAGTGTTGGACAGGGCTACGAGCAGTACTTC. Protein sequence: CASSVGQGYEQYF.

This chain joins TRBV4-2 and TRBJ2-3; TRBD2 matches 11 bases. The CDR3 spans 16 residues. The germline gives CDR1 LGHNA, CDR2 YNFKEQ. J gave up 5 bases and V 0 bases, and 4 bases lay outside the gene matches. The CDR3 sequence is CASSQELAGAKDTQYF. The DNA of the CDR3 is TGTGCCAGCAGCCAAGAACTAGCGGGAGCGAAAGATACGCAGTATTTT.

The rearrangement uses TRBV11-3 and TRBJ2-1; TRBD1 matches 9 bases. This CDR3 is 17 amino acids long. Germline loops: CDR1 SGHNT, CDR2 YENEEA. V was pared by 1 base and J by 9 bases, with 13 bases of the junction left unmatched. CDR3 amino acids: CASSLGGVWTGDSEQFF. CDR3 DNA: TGTGCCAGCAGCTTAGGAGGGGTATGGACAGGGGATAGTGAGCAGTTCTTC.

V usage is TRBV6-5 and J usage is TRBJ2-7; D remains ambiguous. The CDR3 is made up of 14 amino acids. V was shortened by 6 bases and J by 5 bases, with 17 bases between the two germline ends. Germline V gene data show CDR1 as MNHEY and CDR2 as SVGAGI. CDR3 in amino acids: CASRLVGPADEQYF. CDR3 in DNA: TGTGCCAGCAGACTCGTAGGTCCTGCGGACGAGCAGTACTTC.

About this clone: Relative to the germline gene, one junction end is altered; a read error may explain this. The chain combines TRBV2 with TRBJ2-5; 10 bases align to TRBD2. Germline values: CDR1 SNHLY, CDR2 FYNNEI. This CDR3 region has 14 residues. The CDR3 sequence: CASREAGGTETQYF. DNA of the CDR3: TGTGCCAGCAGGGAAGCGGGGGGGACGGAGACCCAGTACTTC.

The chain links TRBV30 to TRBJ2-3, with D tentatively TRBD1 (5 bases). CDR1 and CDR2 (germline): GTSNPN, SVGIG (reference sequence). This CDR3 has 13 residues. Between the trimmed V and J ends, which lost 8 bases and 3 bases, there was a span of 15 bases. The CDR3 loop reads CAGAPGRTDTQYF. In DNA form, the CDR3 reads TGTGCCGGGGCCCCCGGAAGGACAGATACGCAGTATTTT.

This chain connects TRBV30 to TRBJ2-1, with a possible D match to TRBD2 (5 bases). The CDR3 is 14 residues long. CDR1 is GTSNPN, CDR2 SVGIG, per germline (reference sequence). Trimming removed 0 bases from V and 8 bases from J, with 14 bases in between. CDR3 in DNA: TGTGCCTGGAGTGTAGCGGTGGTGGTCCATGAGCAGTTCTTC. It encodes CAWSVAVVVHEQFF.

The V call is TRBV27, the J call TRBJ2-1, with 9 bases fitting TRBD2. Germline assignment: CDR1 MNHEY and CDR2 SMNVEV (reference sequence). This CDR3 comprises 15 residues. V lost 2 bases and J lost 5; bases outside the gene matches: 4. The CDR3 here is CASSLLTSGHNEQFF. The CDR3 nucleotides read TGTGCCAGCAGTTTACTGACTAGCGGCCACAATGAGCAGTTCTTC.

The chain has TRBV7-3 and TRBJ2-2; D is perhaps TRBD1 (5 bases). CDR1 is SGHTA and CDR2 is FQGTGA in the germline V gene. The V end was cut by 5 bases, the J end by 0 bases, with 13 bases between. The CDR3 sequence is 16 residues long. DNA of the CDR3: TGTGCCAGCAGCCAAACAGGCGGCTCGAACACCGGGGAGCTGTTTTTT. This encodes CASSQTGGSNTGELFF.

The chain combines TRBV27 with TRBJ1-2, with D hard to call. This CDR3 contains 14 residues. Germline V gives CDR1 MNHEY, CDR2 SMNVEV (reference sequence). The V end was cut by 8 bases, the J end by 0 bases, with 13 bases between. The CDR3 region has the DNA TGTGCCAGCGGACTAGACGGAGCTAACTATGGCTACACCTTC. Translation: CASGLDGANYGYTF.

The CDR3 nucleotides are TGTGCCAGCCTCTCAGAGGGAGACGGCTACACCTTC. Protein: CASLSEGDGYTF. The chain uses TRBV6-5 and TRBJ1-2; D uncertain. The V and J ends lost 8 bases and 8 bases respectively, with 15 bases between them. In germline, CDR1 is MNHEY, CDR2 SVGAGI. This CDR3 region has 12 residues.

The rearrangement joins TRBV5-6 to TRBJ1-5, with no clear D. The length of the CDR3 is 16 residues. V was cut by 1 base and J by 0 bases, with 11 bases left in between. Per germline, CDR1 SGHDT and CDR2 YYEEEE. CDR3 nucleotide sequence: TGTGCCAGCAGCTTGTATCCAGGCAATAGCAATCAGCCCCAGCATTTT. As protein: CASSLYPGNSNQPQHF.

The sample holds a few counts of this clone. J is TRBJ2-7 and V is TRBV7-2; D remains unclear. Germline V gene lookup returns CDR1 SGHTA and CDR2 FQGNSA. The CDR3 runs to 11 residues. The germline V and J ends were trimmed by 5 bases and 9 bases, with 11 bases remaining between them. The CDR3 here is CASSPAVRQYF. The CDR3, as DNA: TGTGCCAGCAGCCCCGCGGTCCGGCAGTACTTC.

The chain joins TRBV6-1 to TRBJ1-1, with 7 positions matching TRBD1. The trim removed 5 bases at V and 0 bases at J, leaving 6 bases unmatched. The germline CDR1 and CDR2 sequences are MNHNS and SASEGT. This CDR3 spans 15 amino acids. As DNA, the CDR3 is TGTGCCAGCAGTCGACAGGGTCCAGTGAACACTGAAGCTTTCTTT. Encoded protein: CASSRQGPVNTEAFF.

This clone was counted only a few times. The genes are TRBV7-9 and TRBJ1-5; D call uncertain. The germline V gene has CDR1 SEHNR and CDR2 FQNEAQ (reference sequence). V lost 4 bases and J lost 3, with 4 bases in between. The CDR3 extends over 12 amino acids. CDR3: CASSYYNQPQHF. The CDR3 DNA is TGTGCCAGCAGCTACTACAATCAGCCCCAGCATTTT. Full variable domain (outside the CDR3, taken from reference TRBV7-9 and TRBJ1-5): DTGVSQNPRHKITKRGQNVTFRCDPISEHNRLYWYRQTLGQGPEFLTYFQNEAQLEKSRLLSDRFSAERPKGSFSTLEIQRTEQGDSAMYLCASSYYNQPQHFGDGTRLSIL.

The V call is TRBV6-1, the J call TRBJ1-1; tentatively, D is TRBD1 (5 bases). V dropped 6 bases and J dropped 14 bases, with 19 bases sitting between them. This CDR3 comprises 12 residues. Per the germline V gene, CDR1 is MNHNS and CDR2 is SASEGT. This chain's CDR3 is CASRLDGTGGFF. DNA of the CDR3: TGTGCCAGCAGGCTTGACGGTACAGGTGGATTCTTT.

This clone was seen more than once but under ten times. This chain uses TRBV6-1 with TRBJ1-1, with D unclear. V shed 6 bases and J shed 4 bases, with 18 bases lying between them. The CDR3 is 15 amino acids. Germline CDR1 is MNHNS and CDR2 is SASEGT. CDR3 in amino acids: CASSDEDRSGTEAFF. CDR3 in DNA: TGTGCCAGCAGCGATGAGGATCGATCGGGCACTGAAGCTTTCTTT.

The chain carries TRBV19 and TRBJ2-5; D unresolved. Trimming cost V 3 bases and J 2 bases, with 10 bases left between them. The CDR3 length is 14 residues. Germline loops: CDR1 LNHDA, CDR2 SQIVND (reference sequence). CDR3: CASSMSRAQETQYF. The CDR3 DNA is TGTGCCAGTAGTATGAGCCGAGCACAAGAGACCCAGTACTTC.

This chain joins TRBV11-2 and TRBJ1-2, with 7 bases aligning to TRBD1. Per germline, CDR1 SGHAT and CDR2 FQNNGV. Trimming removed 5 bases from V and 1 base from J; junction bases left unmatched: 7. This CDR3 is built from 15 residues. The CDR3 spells CASSIQTGNNYGYTF. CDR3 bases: TGTGCCAGCAGCATCCAGACAGGGAATAACTATGGCTACACCTTC.

CDR3 coding DNA: TGTGCCAGCAGGGTTCTAGCGGGAGGGCAAGAGACCCAGTACTTC. Protein: CASRVLAGGQETQYF. The chain joins TRBV6-5 to TRBJ2-5, with 12 bases fitting TRBD2. CDR1 is MNHEY and CDR2 is SVGAGI in the germline V gene. This CDR3 has 15 residues. After removal of 6 bases from V and 2 bases from J, the junction contained 4 bases not matched to a gene.

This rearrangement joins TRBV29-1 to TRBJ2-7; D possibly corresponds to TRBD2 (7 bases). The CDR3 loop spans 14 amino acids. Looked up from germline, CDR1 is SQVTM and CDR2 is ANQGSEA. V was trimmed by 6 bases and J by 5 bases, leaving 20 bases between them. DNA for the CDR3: TGCAGCGTGAAGCGGGACATAAACCCCAACGAGCAGTACTTC. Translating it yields CSVKRDINPNEQYF.

The CDR3 DNA reads TGTGCCAGCAATCAAGGACTAGCCTCCTCCTACAATGAGCAGTTCTTC. Its translation is CASNQGLASSYNEQFF. V usage is TRBV2 and J usage is TRBJ2-1, with TRBD2 identical over 8 bases. This CDR3 spans 16 amino acids. The V and J ends lost 7 bases and 0 bases, in that order; junction bases with no gene match: 8. The germline V gene encodes CDR1 SNHLY and CDR2 FYNNEI.